This T cell receptor beta chain was documented in a study of neoadjuvant anti-PD-1 for oral cavity cancer. General observations from the study: Higher pretreatment Treg/Th17 ratios tracked higher pretreatment blood clonality. Only a few patients per response group were TCR-analyzed; validation needed.

Described time point: after neoadjuvant nivolumab, at surgical resection. Generated by immunoSEQ multiplex PCR, the TCRdb table keeps only in-frame clones and is missing some. This sample yields approximately 16,000 clones, of which roughly 40% are seen a single time; less than 40% belongs to the top ten. Germline-derived CDR1 and CDR2 are MNHNS and SASEGT. The CDR3 extends over 13 amino acids. V gave up 6 bases and J gave up 6 bases, with 12 bases separating them. This clone was recorded many times. Its target is unknown. The rearrangement uses TRBV6-1 and TRBJ1-5; D ambiguous. Sequencing used tumor tissue, obtained after nivolumab (anti-PD-1) treatment. This TCR came from a person between 35 and 79 years old with oral cavity squamous cell carcinoma. CDR3 DNA: TGTGCCAGCAGGGAAAGGGAGGGTCAGCCCCAGCATTTT. Residues: CASREREGQPQHF.